This TCR beta chain was observed in a study of blood T cells in healthy people across ages. Using a J-beta primer mix together with a sample-barcoded 5' primer, a second PCR was run for about 6 to 11 cycles. TCRdb analysed the 5' RACE reads with MiXCR anew, one entry per CDR3 protein. The sample carries about 1.6 million distinct CDR3 sequences, roughly 32% recorded once. The CDR3 is 17 residues long. The V gene's germline CDR1 is DFQATT and CDR2 SNEGSKA (reference sequence). J gave up 0 bases and V 1 base, and 6 bases lay outside the gene matches. This clonotype has more than one count but fewer than ten.

The receptor was isolated from a woman aged 25-40 years in good health. This chain joins TRBV20-1 and TRBJ1-6; 7 nucleotides agree with TRBD1. Material: blood. CDR3: CSARAPDRSSYNSPLHF. The CDR3 DNA follows: TGCAGTGCTAGAGCTCCGGACAGGAGCTCCTATAATTCACCCCTCCACTTT.